The rows below give T cell receptor beta chains drawn from one sample of a study of shared clonotypes between healthy human individuals. Clones were read by immunoSEQ multiplex PCR, and TCRdb kept only the in-frame ones, dropping some. The table shows roughly 1,600,000 clones, with approximately 98.5% occurring only once. The sequencing sample was made of naive CD4+ T cells sorted from blood. The receptors were sampled from a man aged 25-40 years in good health. Each CDR3 is given with its conserved first and last residue. Fields, in order: V gene, CDR3 protein.

>TRBV5-4
CASSSAGMRGMDTGELFF
>TRBV18
CASSGTSGSSYNEQFF
>TRBV7-3
CASRRQGFSYEQYF
>TRBV7-9
CASRDIGGSYNEQFF
>TRBV5-6
CASSVYGTRGNPQHF
>TRBV9
CASSMTSGNNEQFF
>TRBV11-2
CASRGGAGPLIEQYF
>TRBV6-5
CASSYQKTGGQYEQYF
>TRBV6-6
CASIKRQGAHTEAFF
>TRBV4-1
CASSQLDRSNTGELFF
>TRBV28
CASRPGLANEQFF
>TRBV5-4
CASSLGLGYEQYF
>TRBV18
CASSPMGETQYF
>TRBV28
CASTEGRQSYEQYF
>TRBV10-1
CATSKGGSAETQYF
>TRBV18
CASSPSSSNQPQHF
>TRBV19
CASSSTGGDYYEQYF
>TRBV28
CASSDRDITYNEQFF
>TRBV7-2
CASSWGTTTDTQYF
>TRBV2
CASRANNPGGYGYTF
>TRBV28
CASSLNPRQGRVNTEAFF
>TRBV7-9
CANRPLAGSTDTQYF
>TRBV30
CAWRKVKGAEQYF
>TRBV25-1
CASRDRTSGSTGELFF
>TRBV21-1
CASSTDRGCNEAFF
>TRBV28
CASSPGGVHEQYF
>TRBV9
CASSVGLAGVEDTQYF
>TRBV27
CASSLSYRAAGQYF
>TRBV11-2
CASSFRTSANEQFF
>TRBV29-1
CSAGGGRSDTGELFF
>TRBV5-4
CASSFSGVTDTQYF
>TRBV27
CASSLHRDRRSYEQYF
>TRBV5-6
CASKTRRGATYEQYF
>TRBV4-3
CASTQALSGSSYNEQFF
>TRBV18
CASSPTRVATDTQYF
>TRBV28
CASSLRAGNAYEQYF
>TRBV29-1
CSVTGVNEQFF
>TRBV2
CASKRQGNTGELFF
>TRBV2
CASSRGQLNYEQYF
>TRBV11-2
CASFREDYGYTF
>TRBV15
CATSRVIRQVGEKLFF
>TRBV28
CASSRITGGQHYGYTF
>TRBV27
CASSYSTGGTGELFF
>TRBV5-6
CASSLRRSSNQPQHF
>TRBV28
CASSPKESGILNTDTQYF
>TRBV7-8
CASSLVPRNTEAFF
>TRBV29-1
CSVGHSEAFF
>TRBV28
CASSWELGQFF
>TRBV5-6
CASREGLADSYNEQFF
>TRBV5-6
CASSLGQGGTDTQYF
>TRBV7-2
CASSLDANRGTYEQYF
>TRBV5-1
CASTFVTGSYEQYF
>TRBV19
CASSFKNTEAFF
>TRBV25-1
CASSEWDGGRGQYF
>TRBV28
CASRQTTRRAFNQPQHF